What follows is one T cell receptor beta chain and its context. Its antigen is currently unknown. Sequencing was performed with immunoSEQ multiplex PCR; in TCRdb, only in-frame clones are kept and a portion is missing. This table holds roughly 100,000 clones, around four fifths found once. The sample originates from a study of T cell clones after liver transplantation. Study in general: Tolerant meant at least one year fully off immunosuppression without liver enzymes above twice normal.

Findings and limits, study-wide: Low donor cell numbers restricted donor-reactive repertoire measurement in a couple of subjects. Graft donor-reactive T cells possibly entered the graft instead of undergoing deletion.

The receptor was isolated from a human donor who received a liver transplant. Source: CD4+ T cells from blood, taken before liver transplant.

CDR3 in amino acids: CASSVGRRQATPSYEQYF. The CDR3 nucleotides are TGTGCCAGCAGTGTAGGCCGAAGACAGGCGACCCCATCCTACGAGCAGTACTTC. The V call is TRBV6-1, the J call TRBJ2-7, with D possibly being TRBD1 (6 bases). The CDR3 is 18 residues long. The V gene lost 4 bases and the J gene lost 1 base, with 23 bases spanning the gap. Germline V CDR1 and CDR2: MNHNS, SASEGT.